The next 17 T cell receptor beta chains were all read from a single sample in a study of T cell changes during pregnancy in multiple sclerosis. Libraries were prepared by immunoSEQ multiplex PCR; TCRdb keeps only in-frame clonotypes and omits some of them. The table lists 95,000 to 110,000 clones, roughly 93% of them singletons. The starting material was peripheral blood, obtained after pregnancy. The receptor source for this set is a female donor with multiple sclerosis, enrolled in a pregnancy study.

A few counts support this clone. The chain is built from TRBV9 and TRBJ1-2, with 9 bases matching TRBD1. Germline V lookup: CDR1 SGDLS, CDR2 YYNGEE. The CDR3 covers 17 residues. Unmatched junction bases numbered 13, after V lost 3 bases and J lost 4 bases. CDR3 sequence: CASSARGGTGYVYGYTF. The CDR3, as DNA: TGTGCCAGCAGCGCTCGAGGTGGGACAGGGTACGTCTATGGCTACACCTTC. The entire variable domain, with the rest obtained from reference TRBV9 and TRBJ1-2, is as follows: DSGVTQTPKHLITATGQRVTLRCSPRSGDLSVYWYQQSLDQGLQFLIQYYNGEERAKGNILERFSAQQFPDLHSELNLSSLELGDSALYFCASSARGGTGYVYGYTFGSGTRLTVV.

This clone has only one observation. This chain joins TRBV10-3 and TRBJ1-1, with TRBD1 identical over 8 bases. This CDR3 is built from 14 residues. The germline V gene has CDR1 ENHRY and CDR2 SYGVKD. V lost 6 bases and J lost 2; bases outside the gene matches: 5. This chain's CDR3 is CAISQQGGNTEAFF. CDR3 bases: TGTGCCATCAGCCAACAGGGGGGCAACACTGAAGCTTTCTTT.

The genes are TRBV6-1 and TRBJ1-3; no clear D. CDR1 and CDR2 from the germline V gene are MNHNS and SASEGT. Trimming pared 0 bases from V and 0 bases from J, leaving 9 bases between. The CDR3 is 16 amino acids. The CDR3 sequence: CASSEAGGPSGNTIYF. CDR3 DNA sequence: TGTGCCAGCAGTGAAGCCGGAGGGCCCTCTGGAAACACCATATATTTT.

The chain carries TRBV4-1 and TRBJ1-4, with 7 bases matching TRBD1. CDR1 is MGHRA and CDR2 is YSYEKL in the germline V gene. Trimming took 4 bases from V and 4 from J; bases not matched to a gene: 3. This CDR3 region has 14 residues. The CDR3 coding sequence is TGCGCCAGCAGCCCCCGGGACAGTAATGAAAAACTGTTTTTT. Translation: CASSPRDSNEKLFF.

The rearrangement joins TRBV29-1 to TRBJ2-5; tentatively, D is TRBD2 (5 bases). The CDR3 runs 12 residues. The germline CDR1 and CDR2 sequences are SQVTM and ANQGSEA. V was shortened by 7 bases and J by 3 bases, with 12 bases between the two germline ends. DNA of the CDR3: TGCAGCGCCTGGGAGCGAAAAGAGACCCAGTACTTC. Translating it yields CSAWERKETQYF.

The chain combines TRBV6-1 with TRBJ1-1; TRBD1 aligns across 9 bases. Germline CDR1 is MNHNS and CDR2 is SASEGT. V shed 6 bases, J shed 5 bases, and the junction held 4 bases outside the gene matches. This CDR3 comprises 13 residues. In DNA, the CDR3 is TGTGCCAGCAGCCTTGGACAGGGGACTGAAGCTTTCTTT. Translating it yields CASSLGQGTEAFF.

The genes are TRBV29-1 and TRBJ1-4; possible D gene TRBD1, 5 bases. V was pared by 5 bases and J by 3 bases, with 16 bases between. The CDR3 is made up of 15 amino acids. Germline V gives CDR1 SQVTM, CDR2 ANQGSEA. CDR3 amino acids: CSVTSGGGSNEKLFF. In nucleotides, the CDR3 is TGCAGCGTTACCAGTGGGGGGGGGTCTAATGAAAAACTGTTTTTT.

As DNA, the CDR3 is TGTGCCAGCAGCCTCCGGGACAGCTACAATGAGCAGTTCTTC. Its translation: CASSLRDSYNEQFF. This chain joins TRBV5-4 and TRBJ2-1; 7 bases are shared with TRBD1. The CDR3 runs 14 residues. J gave up 3 bases and V 4 bases, and 4 bases lay outside the gene matches. CDR1 SGHNT and CDR2 YYREEE come from the germline V gene (reference sequence). Based on the CDR3 plus reference TRBV5-4 and TRBJ2-1, the full variable domain is ETGVTQSPTHLIKTRGQQVTLRCSSQSGHNTVSWYQQALGQGPQFIFQYYREEENGRGNFPPRFSGLQFPNYSSELNVNALELDDSALYLCASSLRDSYNEQFFGPGTRLTVL.

With regard to this clone: Other DNA sequences from this sample encode an identical CDR3 as well. The chain combines TRBV19 with TRBJ2-7; tentative D call: TRBD1 (6 bases). In germline, CDR1 is LNHDA, CDR2 SQIVND (reference sequence). CDR3 size: 14 residues. V was clipped by 3 bases and J by 2 bases, with 11 bases between them. CDR3 DNA: TGTGCCAGTAGTATTGGAAGGACAGCCTACGAGCAGTACTTC. Translating it yields CASSIGRTAYEQYF. The whole variable domain, filled in from reference TRBV19 and TRBJ2-7, reads DGGITQSPKYLFRKEGQNVTLSCEQNLNHDAMYWYRQDPGQGLRLIYYSQIVNDFQKGDIAEGYSVSREKKESFPLTVTSAQKNPTAFYLCASSIGRTAYEQYFGPGTRLTVT.

This clone was seen a single time. The chain uses TRBV11-2 and TRBJ2-3, with 7 positions matching TRBD1. The CDR3 loop spans 17 amino acids. CDR1 and CDR2 from the germline V gene are SGHAT and FQNNGV. J lost 3 bases, V lost 1 base, and 10 bases had no gene match. The CDR3 loop is CASSLGVRGFGTDTQYF. DNA of the CDR3: TGTGCCAGCAGCTTAGGAGTCAGGGGGTTTGGAACAGATACGCAGTATTTT.

The V call is TRBV5-5, the J call TRBJ2-1, with TRBD1 identical over 10 bases. This CDR3 region has 15 residues. The trim removed 5 bases at V and 4 bases at J, leaving 6 bases unmatched. Germline values: CDR1 SGHKS, CDR2 YYEKEE (reference sequence). The CDR3 spells CASRVGTGVYNEQFF. In DNA, the CDR3 is TGTGCCAGCAGAGTCGGGACAGGGGTTTACAATGAGCAGTTCTTC.

This clone was counted once. The chain recombines TRBV7-3 with TRBJ2-3, with 8 bases aligning to TRBD1. Germline trimming cut 5 bases from V and 2 bases from J; bases unmatched to any gene: 6. This CDR3 spans 15 amino acids. Germline CDR1 SGHTA, CDR2 FQGTGA. The CDR3 region is CASSLGQGVTDTQYF. The CDR3 DNA follows: TGTGCCAGCAGCCTCGGACAGGGCGTCACAGATACGCAGTATTTT.

V is TRBV19 and J is TRBJ1-2; TRBD1 matches at 9 bases. Germline CDR1 and CDR2: LNHDA and SQIVND (reference sequence). This CDR3 has 15 residues. The J segment lost 4 bases and the V segment lost 3 bases, leaving 6 bases of the junction unmatched. The CDR3 nucleotides are TGTGCCAGTAGTATCGGGGACAGGGAATTCTATGGCTACACCTTC. It specifies CASSIGDREFYGYTF.

The rearrangement uses TRBV4-2 and TRBJ1-1, with a weak D call TRBD1 (6 bases). V shed 3 bases and J shed 3 bases, with 14 bases lying between them. The germline V gene encodes CDR1 LGHNA and CDR2 YNFKEQ. The length of the CDR3 is 15 residues. The CDR3 DNA sequence: TGTGCCAGCAGCCAGGCAACAGGGCTGGACACTGAAGCTTTCTTT. It is translated as CASSQATGLDTEAFF.

This rearrangement joins TRBV7-6 to TRBJ2-6; TRBD2 is a possible D gene (6 bases). The germline V and J ends were trimmed by 1 base and 5 bases, with 12 bases remaining between them. Germline CDR1 is SGHVS and CDR2 is FNYEAQ. This CDR3 is built from 16 residues. CDR3 sequence: CASSLETGVRANVLTF. CDR3 coding DNA: TGTGCCAGCAGCTTAGAAACGGGGGTGCGGGCCAACGTCCTGACTTTC.

The chain joins TRBV9 to TRBJ2-1; 7 nucleotides match TRBD2. CDR3 length: 15 amino acids. In germline, CDR1 is SGDLS, CDR2 YYNGEE. Trimming took 3 bases from V and 0 from J; bases not matched to a gene: 3. The CDR3 is CASSASGGSYNEQFF. CDR3 sequence (DNA): TGTGCCAGCAGCGCTAGCGGCGGCTCCTACAATGAGCAGTTCTTC. The full variable domain, completed using reference TRBV9 and TRBJ2-1, is DSGVTQTPKHLITATGQRVTLRCSPRSGDLSVYWYQQSLDQGLQFLIQYYNGEERAKGNILERFSAQQFPDLHSELNLSSLELGDSALYFCASSASGGSYNEQFFGPGTRLTVL.

V and J are TRBV15 and TRBJ2-7, with TRBD2 as a possible D gene (7 bases). Per germline, CDR1 LNHNV and CDR2 YYDKDF (reference sequence). CDR3 length: 18 amino acids. V shed 0 bases and J shed 4 bases, with 22 bases lying between them. The CDR3 DNA sequence: TGTGCCACCAGCAGAGATTCGCTTAGGGGGGGCGCCCTATACGAGCAGTACTTC. This sequence encodes CATSRDSLRGGALYEQYF. The full variable domain, its missing parts supplied by reference TRBV15 and TRBJ2-7, is DAMVIQNPRYQVTQFGKPVTLSCSQTLNHNVMYWYQQKSSQAPKLLFHYYDKDFNNEADTPDNFQSRRPNTSFCFLDIRSPGLGDTAMYLCATSRDSLRGGALYEQYFGPGTRLTVT.